These T cell receptor beta chains were read from a single sample in a study of T cell responses to AZD1222 COVID-19 vaccine. Method: immunoSEQ multiplex PCR; TCRdb's copy keeps in-frame clones and lacks some. The table includes 70,000 to 95,000 clones, about 90% detected once. Here the sequenced sample was peripheral blood, taken on day 0 of MenACWY control vaccination. The receptors stem from an adult in good health. The CDR3 runs from the conserved cysteine through the conserved F or W. The D gene is left open where the match is weak. Size is omitted from some rows. Given values are once, few, many or a class for expanded clones.

CDR3 protein | CDR3 DNA | D gene | J gene | V gene | clone size
CSVAGGSGNTIYF | TGCAGCGTGGCAGGGGGCTCTGGAAACACCATATATTTT | TRBD1 | TRBJ1-3 | TRBV29-1 | .
CASSVGGTAINYGYTF | TGTGCCAGCAGCGTAGGGGGGACAGCGATTAACTATGGCTACACCTTC | TRBD1 | TRBJ1-2 | TRBV9 | .
CASSLSLEGPERDTQYF | TGCGCCAGCAGCCTATCTCTGGAGGGGCCCGAGAGAGATACGCAGTATTTT | . | TRBJ2-3 | TRBV4-3 | .
CASTIQGQGGEKLFF | TGCGCCAGCACAATACAAGGACAGGGAGGTGAAAAACTGTTTTTT | TRBD1 | TRBJ1-4 | TRBV5-1 | .
CASSFKETQYF | TGTGCCAGCAGTTTTAAGGAGACCCAGTACTTC | . | TRBJ2-5 | TRBV28 | .
CAVGAALAGELFF | TGTGCCGTGGGGGCAGCCCTCGCCGGGGAGCTGTTTTTT | . | TRBJ2-2 | TRBV11-3 | .
CASSLDRDRTHYTDTQYF | TGTGCCAGCAGCCTTGATAGGGACCGCACACACTACACAGATACGCAGTATTTT | . | TRBJ2-3 | TRBV7-6 | .
CASSQDQLAWDTEAFF | TGTGCCAGCAGCCAAGATCAGTTGGCGTGGGACACTGAAGCTTTCTTT | . | TRBJ1-1 | TRBV3-1/TRBV3-2 | .
CASSQPGGVGEQYF | TGTGCCAGCAGCCAACCCGGAGGGGTTGGCGAGCAGTACTTC | . | TRBJ2-7 | TRBV3-1/TRBV3-2 | .
CASSQDWGTGNTGELFF | TGCGCCAGCAGCCAAGATTGGGGGACTGGGAACACCGGGGAGCTGTTTTTT | . | TRBJ2-2 | TRBV4-3 | .
CASSELTRDLALVSPLHF | TGTGCCAGCAGTGAATTGACAAGGGACCTAGCCTTGGTTTCACCCCTCCACTTT | . | TRBJ1-6 | TRBV2 | .
CASSLGTIVYEQYF | TGCGCCAGCAGCTTGGGGACCATAGTCTACGAGCAGTACTTC | . | TRBJ2-7 | TRBV5-1 | .
CASSQVGGDGETQYF | TGTGCCAGCAGCCAAGTGGGAGGGGATGGGGAGACCCAGTACTTC | TRBD2 | TRBJ2-5 | TRBV14 | .
CAWSVPPFNYEGTGPAGYTF | TGTGCCTGGAGTGTACCCCCATTTAACTACGAAGGGACAGGGCCGGCTGGCTACACCTTC | TRBD1 | TRBJ1-2 | TRBV30 | .
CASSESPTGELFF | TGTGCCAGCAGTGAATCACCCACCGGGGAGCTGTTTTTT | . | TRBJ2-2 | TRBV2 | .
CASSLSGTLLRSYTF | TGTGCCAGCAGCCTCTCCGGGACACTGTTAAGAAGCTACACCTTC | . | TRBJ1-2 | TRBV28 | .
CATSRVRGGEQYF | TGTGCCACCAGCAGAGTACGGGGAGGGGAGCAGTACTTC | TRBD2 | TRBJ2-7 | TRBV15 | .
CASTESGVSDTQYF | TGTGCCAGCACCGAGTCGGGGGTGTCAGATACGCAGTATTTT | . | TRBJ2-3 | TRBV2 | .
CASSGTPNTEAFF | TGTGCCTCCTCCGGGACACCGAACACTGAAGCTTTCTTT | . | TRBJ1-1 | TRBV19 | .
CASSWGQGGTGELFF | TGCGCCAGCAGCTGGGGACAGGGAGGCACCGGGGAGCTGTTTTTT | TRBD1 | TRBJ2-2 | TRBV5-1 | .
CASSQEWDGNGYTF | TGTGCCAGCAGCCAAGAATGGGACGGCAATGGCTACACCTTC | . | TRBJ1-2 | TRBV14 | .
CASSSGGTASVYGYTF | TGTGCCAGCAGCTCTGGGGGGACAGCATCTGTCTATGGCTACACCTTC | TRBD1 | TRBJ1-2 | TRBV5-6 | .
CASSDQPRIVHSNQPQHF | TGTGCCAGCAGCGACCAGCCCCGCATTGTTCACAGCAATCAGCCCCAGCATTTT | . | TRBJ1-5 | TRBV9 | .
CSVESDVPYEQYF | TGCAGCGTTGAATCAGACGTTCCCTACGAGCAGTACTTC | . | TRBJ2-7 | TRBV29-1 | .
CASSNRQGKDYGYTF | TGTGCCAGCAGCAACCGACAGGGAAAGGACTATGGCTACACCTTC | . | TRBJ1-2 | TRBV21-1 | .
CAITRLPNTGELFF | TGTGCCATCACCAGACTTCCGAACACCGGGGAGCTGTTTTTT | . | TRBJ2-2 | TRBV10-3 | .
CASSPRWGATPQETQYF | TGTGCTAGCAGCCCCCGATGGGGCGCTACCCCTCAAGAGACCCAGTACTTC | . | TRBJ2-5 | TRBV7-7 | .
CASSLTSPGPADTQYF | TGTGCCAGCAGCCTTACCAGCCCCGGTCCGGCAGATACGCAGTATTTT | . | TRBJ2-3 | TRBV7-3 | .
CASSLFLTGSTEAFF | TGTGCCAGCAGTTTATTCCTCACGGGTAGCACTGAAGCTTTCTTT | . | TRBJ1-1 | TRBV27 | .
CASSTGRGSPLHF | TGTGCCAGCTCGACAGGGAGGGGTTCACCCCTCCACTTT | TRBD1 | TRBJ1-6 | TRBV18 | .
CSVVPRGDTEAFF | TGCAGCGTTGTCCCCAGGGGGGACACTGAAGCTTTCTTT | TRBD1 | TRBJ1-1 | TRBV29-1 | once
CSVAGGREQYF | TGCAGCGTTGCAGGGGGGCGCGAGCAGTACTTC | . | TRBJ2-7 | TRBV29-1 | few
CASSRAGGYTF | TGTGCCAGCAGTCGTGCGGGGGGCTACACCTTC | . | TRBJ1-2 | TRBV28 | .
CASADRSQRQGTEAFF | TGTGCCAGTGCAGACAGGTCGCAGAGGCAGGGGACTGAAGCTTTCTTT | . | TRBJ1-1 | TRBV19 | .
CAWSVQGNTIYF | TGTGCCTGGAGTGTACAGGGCAACACCATATATTTT | . | TRBJ1-3 | TRBV30 | .
CASSLMAPSTGELFF | TGTGCCAGCAGTTTAATGGCTCCAAGCACCGGGGAGCTGTTTTTT | . | TRBJ2-2 | TRBV6-2/TRBV6-3 | .
CASSQERLRVSSYNEQFF | TGTGCCAGCAGCCAAGAACGTCTGCGGGTAAGCTCCTACAATGAGCAGTTCTTC | . | TRBJ2-1 | TRBV3-1/TRBV3-2 | .
CASSPRPGGLTDTQYF | TGTGCCAGCTCACCACGCCCGGGGGGGCTCACAGATACGCAGTATTTT | TRBD2 | TRBJ2-3 | TRBV18 | .
CASSLSPVDEQYF | TGTGCCAGCAGCTTAAGTCCCGTGGACGAGCAGTACTTC | . | TRBJ2-7 | TRBV7-3 | .
CASSIQGLGHSPLHF | TGTGCCAGCAGCATACAGGGTTTGGGGCATTCACCCCTCCACTTT | . | TRBJ1-6 | TRBV5-4 | medium-sized
CASSLASGQGAETQYF | TGTGCTAGCAGCTTAGCCTCAGGACAGGGGGCCGAGACCCAGTACTTC | TRBD1 | TRBJ2-5 | TRBV7-7 | .
CASSPVPASSYEQYF | TGTGCCAGCAGCCCCGTACCTGCTAGCTCCTACGAGCAGTACTTC | . | TRBJ2-7 | TRBV7-3 | .
CASSSTGGQPQHF | TGTGCCAGCAGTTCTACAGGAGGTCAGCCCCAGCATTTT | . | TRBJ1-5 | TRBV12-3/TRBV12-4 | .
CASSLLETQYF | TGCGCCAGCAGCTTGTTGGAGACCCAGTACTTC | . | TRBJ2-5 | TRBV5-1 | .
CASSEGNTEAFF | TGTGCCAGCAGTGAAGGAAACACTGAAGCTTTCTTT | . | TRBJ1-1 | TRBV25-1 | .
CASSHHSTGTNYGYTF | TGTGCCAGCAGCCACCACAGTACGGGTACGAACTATGGCTACACCTTC | . | TRBJ1-2 | TRBV3-1/TRBV3-2 | .
CASRRTGGPGELFF | TGTGCCAGTCGTAGGACAGGGGGACCCGGGGAGCTGTTTTTT | TRBD1 | TRBJ2-2 | TRBV19 | .
CASSLLEGGREKLFF | TGTGCCAGCAGTTTGCTGGAAGGAGGGCGAGAAAAACTGTTTTTT | . | TRBJ1-4 | TRBV27 | .
CASSLASGGATGELFF | TGTGCCAGCAGCTTGGCTAGCGGGGGGGCCACCGGGGAGCTGTTTTTT | TRBD2 | TRBJ2-2 | TRBV5-4 | .
CASSVSPDVDNEQFF | TGTGCCAGCAGCGTCTCGCCGGACGTGGACAATGAGCAGTTCTTC | . | TRBJ2-1 | TRBV9 | .
CASSESGVYGYTF | TGTGCCAGCAGTGAATCGGGCGTCTATGGCTACACCTTC | . | TRBJ1-2 | TRBV25-1 | .
CASSYEGPHSNQPQHF | TGTGCCAGCAGTTACGAGGGTCCCCATAGCAATCAGCCCCAGCATTTT | . | TRBJ1-5 | TRBV6-5 | .
CASSPGTREFF | TGTGCCAGCAGCCCCGGGACTAGGGAGTTCTTC | TRBD2 | TRBJ2-1 | TRBV5-6 | .
CASFSGQGNSPLHF | TGCGCCAGCTTCTCGGGACAGGGTAATTCACCCCTCCACTTT | TRBD1 | TRBJ1-6 | TRBV5-1 | .